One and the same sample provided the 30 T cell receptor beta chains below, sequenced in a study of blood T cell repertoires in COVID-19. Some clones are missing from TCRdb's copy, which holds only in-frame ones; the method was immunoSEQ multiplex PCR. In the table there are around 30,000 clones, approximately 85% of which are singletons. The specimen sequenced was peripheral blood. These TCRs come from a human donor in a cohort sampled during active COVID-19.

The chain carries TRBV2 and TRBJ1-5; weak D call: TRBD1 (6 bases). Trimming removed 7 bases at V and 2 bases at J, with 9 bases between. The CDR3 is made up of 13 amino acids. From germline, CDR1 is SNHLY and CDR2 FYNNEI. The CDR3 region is CASNRVGNQPQHF. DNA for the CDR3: TGTGCCAGCAACAGGGTTGGCAATCAGCCCCAGCATTTT.

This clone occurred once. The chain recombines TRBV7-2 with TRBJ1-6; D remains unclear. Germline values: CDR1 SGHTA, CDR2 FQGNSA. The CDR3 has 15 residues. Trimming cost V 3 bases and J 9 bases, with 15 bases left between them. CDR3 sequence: CASSFSGVGSSPLHF. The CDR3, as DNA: TGTGCCAGCAGCTTCAGTGGGGTTGGGAGTTCACCCCTCCACTTT.

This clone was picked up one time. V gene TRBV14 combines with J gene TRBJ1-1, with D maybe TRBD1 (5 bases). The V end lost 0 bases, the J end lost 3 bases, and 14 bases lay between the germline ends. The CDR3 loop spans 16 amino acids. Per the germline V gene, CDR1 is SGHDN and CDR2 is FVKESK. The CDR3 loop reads CASSQDPGRVYTEAFF. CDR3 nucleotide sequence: TGTGCCAGCAGCCAAGATCCAGGCAGGGTCTACACTGAAGCTTTCTTT.

The CDR3 loop reads CASSGGRIWDTGELFF. In nucleotides, the CDR3 is TGTGCCAGCAGTGGGGGGAGGATTTGGGACACCGGGGAGCTGTTTTTT. The chain employs TRBV25-1 and TRBJ2-2; possible D gene TRBD2, 6 bases. V was clipped by 4 bases and J by 3 bases, with 15 bases between them. This CDR3 contains 16 residues. Germline CDR1 is MGHDK and CDR2 is SYGVNS.

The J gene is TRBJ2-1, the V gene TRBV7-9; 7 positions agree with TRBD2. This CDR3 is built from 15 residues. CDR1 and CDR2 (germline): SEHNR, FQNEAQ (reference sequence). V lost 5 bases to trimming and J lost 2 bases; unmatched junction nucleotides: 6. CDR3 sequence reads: CASSPMAGAYNEQFF. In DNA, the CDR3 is TGTGCCAGCAGCCCGATGGCGGGAGCCTACAATGAGCAGTTCTTC. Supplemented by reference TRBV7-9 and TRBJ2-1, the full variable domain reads DTGVSQNPRHKITKRGQNVTFRCDPISEHNRLYWYRQTLGQGPEFLTYFQNEAQLEKSRLLSDRFSAERPKGSFSTLEIQRTEQGDSAMYLCASSPMAGAYNEQFFGPGTRLTVL.

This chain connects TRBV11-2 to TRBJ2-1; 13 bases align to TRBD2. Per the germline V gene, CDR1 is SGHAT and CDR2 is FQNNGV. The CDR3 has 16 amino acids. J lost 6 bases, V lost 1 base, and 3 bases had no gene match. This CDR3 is CASSLALAGGVNEQFF. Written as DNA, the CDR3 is TGTGCCAGCAGCTTAGCACTAGCGGGGGGGGTCAATGAGCAGTTCTTC.

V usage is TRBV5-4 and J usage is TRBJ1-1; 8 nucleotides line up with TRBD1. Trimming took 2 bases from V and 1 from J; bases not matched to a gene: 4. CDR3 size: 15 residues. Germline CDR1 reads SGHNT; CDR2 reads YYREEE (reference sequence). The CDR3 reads CASSLLTGGNTEAFF. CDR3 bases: TGTGCCAGCAGCTTACTAACAGGGGGGAACACTGAAGCTTTCTTT.

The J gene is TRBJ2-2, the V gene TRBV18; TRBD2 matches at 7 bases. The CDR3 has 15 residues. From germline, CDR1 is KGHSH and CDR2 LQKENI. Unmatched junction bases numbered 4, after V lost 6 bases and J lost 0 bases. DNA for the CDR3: TGTGCCAGCTCTCCGAGCGGGGCGAACACCGGGGAGCTGTTTTTT. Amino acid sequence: CASSPSGANTGELFF.

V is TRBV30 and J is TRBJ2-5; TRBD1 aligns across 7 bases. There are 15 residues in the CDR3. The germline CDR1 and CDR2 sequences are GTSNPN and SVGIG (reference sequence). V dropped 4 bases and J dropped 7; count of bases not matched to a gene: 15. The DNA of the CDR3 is TGTGCCTGGACCAAGGGGGCGGTTCTACTAGGGACCCAGTACTTC. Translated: CAWTKGAVLLGTQYF.

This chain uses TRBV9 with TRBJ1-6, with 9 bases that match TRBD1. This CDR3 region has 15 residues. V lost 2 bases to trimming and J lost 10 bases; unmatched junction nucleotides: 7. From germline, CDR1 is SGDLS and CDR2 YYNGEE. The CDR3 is CASSVGTGLGSPLHF. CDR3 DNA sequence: TGTGCCAGCAGCGTCGGGACAGGGTTAGGCTCACCCCTCCACTTT.

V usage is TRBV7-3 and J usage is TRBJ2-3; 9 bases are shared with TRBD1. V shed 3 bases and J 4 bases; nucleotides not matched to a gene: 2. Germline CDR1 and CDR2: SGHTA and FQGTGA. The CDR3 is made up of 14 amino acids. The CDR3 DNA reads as TGTGCCAGCAGCTTGGGACAGGGACCAGATACGCAGTATTTT. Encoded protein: CASSLGQGPDTQYF.

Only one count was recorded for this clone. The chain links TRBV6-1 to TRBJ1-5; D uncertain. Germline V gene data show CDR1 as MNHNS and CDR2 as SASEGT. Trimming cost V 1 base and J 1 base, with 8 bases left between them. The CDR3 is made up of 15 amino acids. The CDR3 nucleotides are TGTGCCAGCAGTGAAGATTGGCGGAGCAATCAGCCCCAGCATTTT. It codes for CASSEDWRSNQPQHF.

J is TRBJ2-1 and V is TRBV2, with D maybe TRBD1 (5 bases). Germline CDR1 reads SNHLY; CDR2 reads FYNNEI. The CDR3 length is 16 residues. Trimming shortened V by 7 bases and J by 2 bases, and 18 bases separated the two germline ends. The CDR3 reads CASKAPQGFPYNEQFF. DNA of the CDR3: TGTGCCAGCAAGGCACCGCAGGGATTCCCCTACAATGAGCAGTTCTTC. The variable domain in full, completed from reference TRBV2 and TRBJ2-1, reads EPEVTQTPSHQVTQMGQEVILRCVPISNHLYFYWYRQILGQKVEFLVSFYNNEISEKSEIFDDQFSVERPDGSNFTLKIRSTKLEDSAMYFCASKAPQGFPYNEQFFGPGTRLTVL.

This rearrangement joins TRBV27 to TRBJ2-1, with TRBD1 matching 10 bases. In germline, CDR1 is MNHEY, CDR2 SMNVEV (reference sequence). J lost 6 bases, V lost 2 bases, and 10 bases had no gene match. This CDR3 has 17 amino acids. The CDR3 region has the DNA TGTGCCAGCAGTTTACTTGGACAGGGGGTCCGGGTCAATGAGCAGTTCTTC. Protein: CASSLLGQGVRVNEQFF.

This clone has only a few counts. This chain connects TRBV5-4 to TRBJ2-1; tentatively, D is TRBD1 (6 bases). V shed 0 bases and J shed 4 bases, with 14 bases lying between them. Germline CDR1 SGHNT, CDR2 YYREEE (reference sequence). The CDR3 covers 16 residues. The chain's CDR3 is CASSLGGGLEYNEQFF. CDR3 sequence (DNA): TGTGCCAGCAGCTTGGGTGGGGGCTTGGAATACAATGAGCAGTTCTTC.

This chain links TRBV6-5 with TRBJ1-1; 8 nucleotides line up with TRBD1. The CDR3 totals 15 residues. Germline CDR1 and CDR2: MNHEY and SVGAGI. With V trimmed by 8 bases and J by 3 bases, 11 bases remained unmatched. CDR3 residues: CASLKGSGGHTEAFF. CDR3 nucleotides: TGTGCCAGCTTGAAAGGATCAGGGGGCCACACTGAAGCTTTCTTT.

In DNA form, the CDR3 reads TGTGCCAGCAGTTTAAAGAGGGTTCGCAATCAGCCCCAGCATTTT. The encoded protein is CASSLKRVRNQPQHF. The chain uses TRBV28 and TRBJ1-5; D uncertain. This CDR3 is built from 15 residues. CDR1 is MDHEN, CDR2 SYDVKM, per germline. V lost 2 bases and J 2 bases, leaving 10 bases between the germline ends.

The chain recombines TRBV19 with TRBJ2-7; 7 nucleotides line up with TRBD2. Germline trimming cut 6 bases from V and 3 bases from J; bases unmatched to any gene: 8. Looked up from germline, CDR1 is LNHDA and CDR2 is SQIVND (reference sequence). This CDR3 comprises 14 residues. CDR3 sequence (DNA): TGTGCCAGTAGCCCTAGCGGTACCTTCTACGAGCAGTACTTC. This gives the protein CASSPSGTFYEQYF.

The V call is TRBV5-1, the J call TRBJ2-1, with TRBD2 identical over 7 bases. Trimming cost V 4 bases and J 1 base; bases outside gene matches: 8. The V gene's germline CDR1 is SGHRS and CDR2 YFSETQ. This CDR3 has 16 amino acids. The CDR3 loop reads CASSRELAASYNEQFF. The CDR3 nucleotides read TGCGCCAGCAGCCGCGAGCTAGCGGCTTCCTACAATGAGCAGTTCTTC.

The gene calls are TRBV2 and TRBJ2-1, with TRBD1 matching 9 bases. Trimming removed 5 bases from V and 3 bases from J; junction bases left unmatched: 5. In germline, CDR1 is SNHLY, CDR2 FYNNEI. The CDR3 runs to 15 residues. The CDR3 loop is CASSSTGGSYNEQFF. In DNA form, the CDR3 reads TGTGCCAGCAGTAGCACAGGGGGCAGCTACAATGAGCAGTTCTTC. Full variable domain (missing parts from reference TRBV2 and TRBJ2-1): EPEVTQTPSHQVTQMGQEVILRCVPISNHLYFYWYRQILGQKVEFLVSFYNNEISEKSEIFDDQFSVERPDGSNFTLKIRSTKLEDSAMYFCASSSTGGSYNEQFFGPGTRLTVL.

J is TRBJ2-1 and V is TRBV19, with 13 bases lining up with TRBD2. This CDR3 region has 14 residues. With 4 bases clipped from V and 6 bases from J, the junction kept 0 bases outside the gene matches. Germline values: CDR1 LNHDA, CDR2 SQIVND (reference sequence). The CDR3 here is CASSRLAGGNEQFF. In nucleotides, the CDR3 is TGTGCCAGTAGTAGACTAGCGGGAGGCAATGAGCAGTTCTTC.

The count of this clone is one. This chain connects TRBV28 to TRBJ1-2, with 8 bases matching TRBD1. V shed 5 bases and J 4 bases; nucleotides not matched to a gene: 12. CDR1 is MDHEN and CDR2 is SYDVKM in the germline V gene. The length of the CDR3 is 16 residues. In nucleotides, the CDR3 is TGTGCCAGCAGTCCCCCCCCAGGGGGCGAGGGCTATGGCTACACCTTC. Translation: CASSPPPGGEGYGYTF.

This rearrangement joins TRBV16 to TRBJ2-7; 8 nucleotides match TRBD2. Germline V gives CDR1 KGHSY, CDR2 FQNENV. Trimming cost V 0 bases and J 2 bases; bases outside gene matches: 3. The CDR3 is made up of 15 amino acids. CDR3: CASSQSVAGTYEQYF. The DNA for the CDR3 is TGTGCCAGCAGCCAATCTGTAGCGGGGACCTACGAGCAGTACTTC.

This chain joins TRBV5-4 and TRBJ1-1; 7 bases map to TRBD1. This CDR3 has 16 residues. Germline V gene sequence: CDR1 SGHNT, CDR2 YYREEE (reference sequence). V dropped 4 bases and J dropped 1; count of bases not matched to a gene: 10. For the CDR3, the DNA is TGTGCCAGCAGCCCAACAGGGAGACAGGGGAACACTGAAGCTTTCTTT. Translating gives CASSPTGRQGNTEAFF.

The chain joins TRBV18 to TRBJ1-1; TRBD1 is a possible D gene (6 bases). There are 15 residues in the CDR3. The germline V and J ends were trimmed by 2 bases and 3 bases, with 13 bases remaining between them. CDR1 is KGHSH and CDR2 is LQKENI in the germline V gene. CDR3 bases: TGTGCCAGCTCACCATTTACACAGGGCGACACTGAAGCTTTCTTT. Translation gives CASSPFTQGDTEAFF.

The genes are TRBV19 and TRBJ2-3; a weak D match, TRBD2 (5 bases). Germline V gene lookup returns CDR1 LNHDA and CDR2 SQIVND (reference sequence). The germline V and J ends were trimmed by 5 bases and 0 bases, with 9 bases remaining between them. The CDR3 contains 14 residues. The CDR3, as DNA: TGTGCCAGTAGTCGAGGGTCTAGCACAGATACGCAGTATTTT. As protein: CASSRGSSTDTQYF.

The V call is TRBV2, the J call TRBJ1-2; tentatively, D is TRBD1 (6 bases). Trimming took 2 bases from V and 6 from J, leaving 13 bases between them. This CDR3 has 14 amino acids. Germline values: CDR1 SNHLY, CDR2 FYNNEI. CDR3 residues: CASSESGAQDGYTF. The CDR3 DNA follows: TGTGCCAGCAGTGAATCAGGGGCCCAGGATGGCTACACCTTC.

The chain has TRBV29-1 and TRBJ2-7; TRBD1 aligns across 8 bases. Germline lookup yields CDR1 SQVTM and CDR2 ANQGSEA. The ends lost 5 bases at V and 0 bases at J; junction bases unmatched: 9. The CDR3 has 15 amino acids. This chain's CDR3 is CSVIRTGGFSYEQYF. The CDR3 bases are TGCAGCGTTATCCGCACAGGGGGTTTCTCCTACGAGCAGTACTTC.

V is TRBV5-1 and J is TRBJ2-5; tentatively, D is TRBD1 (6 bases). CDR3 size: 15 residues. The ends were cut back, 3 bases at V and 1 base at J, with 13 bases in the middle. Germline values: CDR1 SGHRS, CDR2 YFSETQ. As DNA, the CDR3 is TGCGCCAGCAGCTCGTCACAGGGATTCCAAGAGACCCAGTACTTC. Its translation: CASSSSQGFQETQYF.

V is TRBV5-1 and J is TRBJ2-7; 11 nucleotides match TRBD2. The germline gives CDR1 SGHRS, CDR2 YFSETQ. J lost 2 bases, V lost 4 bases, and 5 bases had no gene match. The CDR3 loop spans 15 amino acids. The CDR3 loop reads CASSPLAGGTYEQYF. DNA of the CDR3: TGCGCCAGCAGCCCTCTAGCGGGGGGAACCTACGAGCAGTACTTC. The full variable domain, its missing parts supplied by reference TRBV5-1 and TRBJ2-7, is KAGVTQTPRYLIKTRGQQVTLSCSPISGHRSVSWYQQTPGQGLQFLFEYFSETQRNKGNFPGRFSGRQFSNSRSEMNVSTLELGDSALYLCASSPLAGGTYEQYFGPGTRLTVT.